This entry features one T cell receptor beta chain sequence. What it binds is unknown. Treatment described: approximately nine-day PBMC culture with coronavirus spike peptide pools or control peptides (ViraFEST assay). All positive PCR tests were dated between March and December 2020, predating US Alpha, Beta and Delta variants. This entry belongs to a study of vaccination and CD4 T cells after COVID-19. Overall study: Two of the convalescents were Hispanic, and convalescents were six males and four females.

CDR1 LNHDA and CDR2 SQIVND come from the germline V gene (reference sequence). CDR3 length: 15 residues. V lost 6 bases and J 3 bases, leaving 18 bases between the germline ends. CD4+ T cells that had been cultured provided DNA sequenced with the Oncomine TCR Beta short-read assay. TCRdb reprocessed the PCR reads via MiXCR and lists one record per CDR3 protein. The profile covers around 11,000 distinct CDR3 sequences, with about two fifths appearing a single time and 11% taken by the ten largest. The input for sequencing was CD4+ T cells from blood, cultured in vitro, taken after SARS-CoV-2 vaccination. The source is a human donor who had recovered from COVID-19. The chain combines TRBV19 with TRBJ2-7, with D possibly matching TRBD2 (5 bases). The CDR3 region is CASSRTGGGFYEQYF. The CDR3, as DNA: TGTGCCAGTAGCCGAACCGGAGGTGGGTTCTACGAGCAGTACTTC.